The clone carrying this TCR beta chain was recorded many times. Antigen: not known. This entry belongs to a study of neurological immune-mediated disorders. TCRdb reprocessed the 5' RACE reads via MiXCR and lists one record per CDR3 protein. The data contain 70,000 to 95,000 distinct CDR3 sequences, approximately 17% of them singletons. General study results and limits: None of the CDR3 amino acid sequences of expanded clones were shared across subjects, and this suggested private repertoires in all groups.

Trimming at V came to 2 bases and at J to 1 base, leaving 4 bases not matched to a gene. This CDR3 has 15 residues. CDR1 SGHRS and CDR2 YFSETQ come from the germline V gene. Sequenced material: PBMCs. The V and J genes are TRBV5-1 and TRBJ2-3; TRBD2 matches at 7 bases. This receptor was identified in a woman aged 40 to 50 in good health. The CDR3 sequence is CASSLTSARTDTQYF. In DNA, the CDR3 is TGCGCCAGCAGCTTAACTAGCGCTCGCACAGATACGCAGTATTTT.